This T cell receptor (beta chain) is from a study of T cell changes during pregnancy in multiple sclerosis. Here immunoSEQ multiplex PCR was the method, and the copy in TCRdb shows in-frame clones only, minus some. Among about 130,000 clones listed, roughly 96% were seen once. This CDR3 region has 14 residues. Trimming cost V 0 bases and J 1 base, with 7 bases left between them. Germline CDR1 SGHRS, CDR2 YFSETQ. This rearrangement joins TRBV5-1 to TRBJ2-5; a possible D gene is TRBD2 (5 bases). This TCR came from a female donor with multiple sclerosis, enrolled in a pregnancy study. The specimen was peripheral blood, collected after pregnancy. The CDR3 DNA reads as TGCGCCAGCAGCTTGGGCGAGGGCCAAGAGACCCAGTACTTC. Translating gives CASSLGEGQETQYF.